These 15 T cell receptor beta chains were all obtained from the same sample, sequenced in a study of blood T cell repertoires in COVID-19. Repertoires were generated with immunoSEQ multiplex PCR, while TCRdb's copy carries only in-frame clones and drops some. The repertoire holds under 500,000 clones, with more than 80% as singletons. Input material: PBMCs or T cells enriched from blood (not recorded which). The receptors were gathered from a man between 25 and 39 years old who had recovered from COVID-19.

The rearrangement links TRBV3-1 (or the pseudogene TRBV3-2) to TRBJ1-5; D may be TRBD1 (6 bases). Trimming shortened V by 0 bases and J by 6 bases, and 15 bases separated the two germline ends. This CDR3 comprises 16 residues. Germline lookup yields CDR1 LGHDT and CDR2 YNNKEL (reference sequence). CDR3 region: CASSQEYQAGAQPQHF. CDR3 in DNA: TGTGCCAGCAGCCAAGAGTATCAGGCAGGGGCTCAGCCCCAGCATTTT.

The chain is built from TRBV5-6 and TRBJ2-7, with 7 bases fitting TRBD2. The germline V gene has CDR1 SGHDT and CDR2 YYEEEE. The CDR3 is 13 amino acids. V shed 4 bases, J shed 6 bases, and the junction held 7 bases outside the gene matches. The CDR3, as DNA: TGTGCCAGCAGCCCCCTGGGAGGGCTCGAGCAGTACTTC. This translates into CASSPLGGLEQYF.

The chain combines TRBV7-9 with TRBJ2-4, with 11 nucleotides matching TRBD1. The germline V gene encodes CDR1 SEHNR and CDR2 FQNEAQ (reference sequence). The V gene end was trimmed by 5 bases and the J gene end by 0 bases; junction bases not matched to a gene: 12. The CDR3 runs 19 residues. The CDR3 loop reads CASSTFLGTGGVAKNIQYF. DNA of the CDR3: TGTGCCAGCAGCACCTTCCTAGGGACAGGGGGAGTAGCCAAAAACATTCAGTACTTC.

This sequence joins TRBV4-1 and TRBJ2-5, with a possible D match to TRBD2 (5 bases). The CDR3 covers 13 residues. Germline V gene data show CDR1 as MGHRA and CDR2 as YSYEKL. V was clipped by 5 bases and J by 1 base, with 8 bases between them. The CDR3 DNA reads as TGCGCCAGCAGCTCGAGCGGCCAAGAGACCCAGTACTTC. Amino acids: CASSSSGQETQYF.

The CDR3 here is CASSFTGSGELFF. Here the CDR3 DNA reads TGTGCCAGCAGCTTTACAGGGTCCGGGGAGCTGTTTTTT. This rearrangement joins TRBV5-6 to TRBJ2-2; D might be TRBD1 (6 bases). Germline V gene sequence: CDR1 SGHDT, CDR2 YYEEEE. V lost 2 bases and J 6 bases, leaving 8 bases between the germline ends. The CDR3 loop spans 13 amino acids.

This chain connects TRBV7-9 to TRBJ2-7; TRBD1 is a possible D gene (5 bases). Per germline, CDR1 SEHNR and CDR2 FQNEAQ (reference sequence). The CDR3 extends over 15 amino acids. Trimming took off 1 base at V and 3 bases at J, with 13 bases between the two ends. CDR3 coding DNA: TGTGCCAGCAGCTTAGGAAGGGGTGCCTTCTACGAGCAGTACTTC. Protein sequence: CASSLGRGAFYEQYF.

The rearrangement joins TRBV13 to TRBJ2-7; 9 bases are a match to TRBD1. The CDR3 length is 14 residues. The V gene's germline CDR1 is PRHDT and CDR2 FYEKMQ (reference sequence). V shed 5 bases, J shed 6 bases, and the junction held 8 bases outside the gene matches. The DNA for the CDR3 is TGTGCCAGCAGCCCACCCGGGACAGGGTTCGAGCAGTACTTC. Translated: CASSPPGTGFEQYF.

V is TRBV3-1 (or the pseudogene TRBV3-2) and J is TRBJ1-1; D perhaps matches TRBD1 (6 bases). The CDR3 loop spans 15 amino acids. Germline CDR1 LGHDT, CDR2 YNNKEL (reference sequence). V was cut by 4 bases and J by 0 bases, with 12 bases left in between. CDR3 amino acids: CASSPIQGLNTEAFF. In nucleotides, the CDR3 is TGTGCCAGCAGCCCTATCCAGGGGTTGAACACTGAAGCTTTCTTT.

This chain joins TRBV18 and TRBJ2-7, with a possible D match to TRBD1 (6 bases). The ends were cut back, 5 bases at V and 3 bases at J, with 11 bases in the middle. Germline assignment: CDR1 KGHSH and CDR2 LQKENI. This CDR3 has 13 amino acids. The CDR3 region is CASSARQDYEQYF. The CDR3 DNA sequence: TGTGCCAGCTCAGCTAGACAGGACTACGAGCAGTACTTC. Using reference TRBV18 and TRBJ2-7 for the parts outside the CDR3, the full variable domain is NAGVMQNPRHLVRRRGQEARLRCSPMKGHSHVYWYRQLPEEGLKFMVYLQKENIIDESGMPKERFSAEFPKEGPSILRIQQVVRGDSAAYFCASSARQDYEQYFGPGTRLTVT.

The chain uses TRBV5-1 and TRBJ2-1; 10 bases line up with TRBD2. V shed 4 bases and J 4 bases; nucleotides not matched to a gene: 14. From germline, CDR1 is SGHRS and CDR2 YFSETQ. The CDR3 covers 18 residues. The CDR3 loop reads CASSLLLASGSMYNEQFF. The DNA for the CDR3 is TGCGCCAGCAGCCTCCTGCTCGCTAGCGGGAGTATGTACAATGAGCAGTTCTTC.

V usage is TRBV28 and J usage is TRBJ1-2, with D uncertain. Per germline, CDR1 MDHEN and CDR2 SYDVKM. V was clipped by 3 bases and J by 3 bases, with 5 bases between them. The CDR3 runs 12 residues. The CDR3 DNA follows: TGTGCCAGCAGTTTGGTAGACTATGGCTACACCTTC. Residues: CASSLVDYGYTF.

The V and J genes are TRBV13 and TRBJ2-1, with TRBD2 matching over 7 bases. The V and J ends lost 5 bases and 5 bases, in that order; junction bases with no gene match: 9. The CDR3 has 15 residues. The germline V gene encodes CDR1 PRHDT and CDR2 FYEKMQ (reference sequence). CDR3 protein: CASSNPGTTHNEQFF. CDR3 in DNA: TGTGCCAGCAGCAACCCCGGGACTACCCACAATGAGCAGTTCTTC.

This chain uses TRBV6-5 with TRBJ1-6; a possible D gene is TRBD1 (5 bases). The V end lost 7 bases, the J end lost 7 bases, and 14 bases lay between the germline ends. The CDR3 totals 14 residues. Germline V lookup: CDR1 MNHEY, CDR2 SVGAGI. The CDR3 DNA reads TGTGCCAGCACCCTTGGGCGGGGGAATTCACCCCTCCACTTT. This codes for CASTLGRGNSPLHF.

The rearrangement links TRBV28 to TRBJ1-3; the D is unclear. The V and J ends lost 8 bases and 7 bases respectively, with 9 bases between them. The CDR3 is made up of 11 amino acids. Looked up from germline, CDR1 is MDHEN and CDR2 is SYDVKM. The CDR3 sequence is CASDPRNTIYF. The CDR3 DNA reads TGTGCCAGCGATCCCCGGAACACCATATATTTT.

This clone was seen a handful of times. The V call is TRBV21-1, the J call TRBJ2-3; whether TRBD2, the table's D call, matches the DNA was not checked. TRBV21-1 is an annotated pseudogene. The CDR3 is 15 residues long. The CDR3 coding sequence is TGTGCCAGAAGCCAGGCGGGAGTAGGCACAGATACGCAGTATTTT. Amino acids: CARSQAGVGTDTQYF.